The 11 T cell receptor beta chains below all came from one sample that was sequenced in a study of blood T cell repertoires in COVID-19. The protocol was immunoSEQ multiplex PCR, while the TCRdb copy is restricted to in-frame clones and leaves out a portion. The sample includes more than 400,000 clones, less than 95% of them seen just once. Input material: PBMCs or T cells enriched from blood (not recorded which). These receptors were taken from a man between 18 and 35 years old who had recovered from COVID-19.

The V call is TRBV9, the J call TRBJ1-3, with D perhaps matching TRBD1 (5 bases). The V gene lost 3 bases and the J gene lost 3 bases, with 10 bases spanning the gap. This CDR3 contains 14 residues. In germline, CDR1 is SGDLS, CDR2 YYNGEE. DNA of the CDR3: TGTGCCAGCAGCGAAGGGGTAGATGGAAACACCATATATTTT. The encoded protein is CASSEGVDGNTIYF. Supplemented by reference TRBV9 and TRBJ1-3, the full variable domain reads DSGVTQTPKHLITATGQRVTLRCSPRSGDLSVYWYQQSLDQGLQFLIQYYNGEERAKGNILERFSAQQFPDLHSELNLSSLELGDSALYFCASSEGVDGNTIYFGEGSWLTVV.

This clone was seen just once. The V and J genes are TRBV10-3 and TRBJ2-5, with D possibly TRBD1 on 6 matching bases. Trimming cost V 6 bases and J 4 bases, with 12 bases left between them. Germline V CDR1 and CDR2: ENHRY, SYGVKD. The CDR3 totals 13 residues. The CDR3 sequence: CAISPRGGETQYF. Written as DNA, the CDR3 is TGTGCCATCAGCCCCCGAGGGGGAGAGACCCAGTACTTC.

This clone was found once. The V and J genes are TRBV24-1 and TRBJ1-1; 7 bases are shared with TRBD1. CDR3 length: 13 amino acids. Looked up from germline, CDR1 is KGHDR and CDR2 is SFDVKD. V shed 7 bases, J shed 5 bases, and the junction held 6 bases outside the gene matches. The CDR3 region has the DNA TGTGCCACCAGGTCGACAGGGTGGACTGAAGCTTTCTTT. As protein: CATRSTGWTEAFF.

This chain connects TRBV19 to TRBJ2-5; 13 bases line up with TRBD2. This CDR3 contains 16 residues. CDR1 LNHDA and CDR2 SQIVND come from the germline V gene (reference sequence). The ends lost 8 bases at V and 5 bases at J; junction bases unmatched: 11. CDR3 DNA sequence: TGTGCCAGTTCTCAAGGGACTAGCGGGACGATTGAGACCCAGTACTTC. As protein: CASSQGTSGTIETQYF.

The V call is TRBV10-1, the J call TRBJ2-3; 9 bases are shared with TRBD2. Trimming removed 4 bases from V and 4 bases from J; junction bases left unmatched: 3. This CDR3 is built from 14 residues. The germline V gene has CDR1 WNHNN and CDR2 SYGVQD (reference sequence). The CDR3 sequence is CASSAQRGADTQYF. The CDR3 region has the DNA TGCGCCAGCAGTGCACAGCGGGGGGCAGATACGCAGTATTTT.

The V gene is TRBV6-2 or TRBV6-3, the J gene TRBJ1-1, with a possible D match to TRBD1 (6 bases). Germline assignment: CDR1 MNHEY and CDR2 SVGEGT. This CDR3 is 14 amino acids long. V gave up 2 bases and J gave up 14 bases, with 21 bases separating them. The CDR3 sequence is CASSYRPGAARVFF. The CDR3 DNA reads as TGTGCCAGCAGTTACCGCCCAGGGGCCGCGCGGGTATTCTTT.

This clone has only one observation. V is TRBV3-1 (or the pseudogene TRBV3-2) and J is TRBJ2-1; 8 bases match TRBD2. The CDR3 runs 15 residues. J lost 1 base, V lost 5 bases, and 4 bases had no gene match. CDR1 is LGHDT, CDR2 YNNKEL, per germline (reference sequence). The CDR3 DNA is TGTGCCAGCAGCGCTACTAGCGGATCCTACAATGAGCAGTTCTTC. Translating it yields CASSATSGSYNEQFF.

CDR3 in DNA: TGTGCCACCAGTGATTATGCCAGAACGCAGTATTTT. It specifies CATSDYARTQYF. The chain is built from TRBV24-1 and TRBJ2-3; D gene uncertain. Germline assignment: CDR1 KGHDR and CDR2 SFDVKD. The V end was cut by 2 bases, the J end by 9 bases, with 8 bases between. The CDR3 totals 12 residues.

The rearrangement joins TRBV19 to TRBJ1-5, with TRBD1 matching 10 bases. From germline, CDR1 is LNHDA and CDR2 SQIVND (reference sequence). Trimming cost V 8 bases and J 5 bases; bases outside gene matches: 9. The CDR3 is 15 residues long. The CDR3 region has the DNA TGTGCCAGTGGCCCTACGACAGGGGGCGATCAGCCCCAGCATTTT. Translated, it gives CASGPTTGGDQPQHF.

This clone was recorded only once. This chain joins TRBV2 and TRBJ1-5; 9 nucleotides align to TRBD1. This CDR3 comprises 15 residues. CDR1 SNHLY and CDR2 FYNNEI come from the germline V gene. Germline trimming cut 6 bases from V and 6 bases from J; bases unmatched to any gene: 9. DNA of the CDR3: TGTGCCAGCAGAGGCTCCGGGACAGGGAGTCAGCCCCAGCATTTT. It codes for CASRGSGTGSQPQHF.

The V and J genes are TRBV2 and TRBJ1-2, with D possibly TRBD1 on 5 matching bases. With 2 bases removed from V and 2 bases from J, the gap between germline ends came to 15 bases. CDR1 is SNHLY, CDR2 FYNNEI, per germline. The length of the CDR3 is 16 residues. CDR3 DNA: TGTGCCAGCAGTGAATTGATCGGGGGATCAAACTATGGCTACACCTTC. Translating gives CASSELIGGSNYGYTF.